This T cell receptor (beta chain) was captured in a study of CXCR3-negative and CXCR3-positive naive CD8 T cells. Study results and caveats: CD5 surface expression was similar among naive subsets, and TCR strength was estimated by inference from TRB CDR3 properties. Naive CXCR3-negative cells resembled naive CXCR3-positive cells in TRBV-TRBJ usage; memory cells differed.

Naive CD8+ T lymphocytes were specified as CD45RO-CCR7+CD27+CD95-. In preparing the TRB cDNA libraries, 5' RACE with UMI labels was used. With the 5' RACE reads reprocessed, TCRdb shows one record per CDR3 protein and no DNA. The sample totals just over 40,000 distinct CDR3 sequences. CDR1 and CDR2 (germline): MDHEN, SYDVKM. The length of the CDR3 is 18 residues. As to this clonotype: What it binds is not known.

The chain joins TRBV28 to TRBJ2-3; TCRdb's D gene call, TRBD2, goes unchecked for lack of DNA. This clonotype was obtained from a human donor in good health. Some clones in this sample may be carry-over from other donors' samples. The sequenced material came from naive CXCR3- CD8+ T cells from blood. Subset indicated: CD45RO-CCR7+CD27+CD95- naive CD8+ T cells lacking CXCR3 (TNR3-). CDR3 protein: CASSFGLAGAPYTDTQYF.